The clone carrying this T cell receptor beta chain is judged medium-sized. TCR beta CDR3 sequences were amplified from RNA transcripts. The primer set for the first-round RT-PCR of the TCR CDR3 was HTBI. TCRdb itself ran the multiplex PCR reads through MiXCR, one entry per CDR3 protein. In the table there are about 49,000 distinct CDR3 sequences, about 53% of which are singletons. This specimen belongs to a study of T cells in Graves' hyperthyroidism and ophthalmopathy. Germline CDR1 reads SGDLS; CDR2 reads YYNGEE. With V trimmed by 3 bases and J by 0 bases, 5 bases remained unmatched. This CDR3 region has 15 residues.

The chain is built from TRBV9 and TRBJ1-2; 7 bases match TRBD1. The material sequenced was peripheral blood or thyroid tissue (not recorded which). This clonotype was sampled from a man younger than 35 with Graves' hyperthyroidism. CDR3 protein: CASSAAGTANYGYTF. CDR3 bases: TGTGCCAGCAGCGCGGCCGGGACAGCTAACTATGGCTACACCTTC.